This TCR beta chain is from a study of T cell responses to AZD1222 COVID-19 vaccine. Using immunoSEQ multiplex PCR, the repertoire was profiled, and TCRdb retains in-frame clones only, with some absent. This sample has under 150,000 clones, with over 75% found just once. The CDR3 spans 14 residues. V was cut by 4 bases and J by 5 bases, with 14 bases left in between. CDR1 is KGHSY, CDR2 FQNENV, per germline. This clone turned up a few times. The receptor comes from an adult in good health. V gene TRBV16 combines with J gene TRBJ1-2; a possible D gene is TRBD1 (6 bases). The specimen comprised peripheral blood, sampled on day 0 of AZD1222 vaccination. CDR3 sequence reads: CASSPRGLYYGYTF. The CDR3 DNA follows: TGTGCCAGCAGCCCCAGGGGTTTGTATTATGGCTACACCTTC.